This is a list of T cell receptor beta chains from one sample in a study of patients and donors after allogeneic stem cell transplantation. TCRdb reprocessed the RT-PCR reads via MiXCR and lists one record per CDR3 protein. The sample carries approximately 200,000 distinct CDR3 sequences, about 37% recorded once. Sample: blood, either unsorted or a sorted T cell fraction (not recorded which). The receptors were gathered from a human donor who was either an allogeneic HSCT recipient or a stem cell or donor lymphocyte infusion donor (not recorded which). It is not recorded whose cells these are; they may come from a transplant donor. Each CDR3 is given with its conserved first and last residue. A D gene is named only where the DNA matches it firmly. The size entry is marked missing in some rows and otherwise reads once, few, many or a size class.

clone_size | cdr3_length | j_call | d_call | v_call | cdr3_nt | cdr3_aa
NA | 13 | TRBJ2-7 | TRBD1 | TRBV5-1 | TGCGCCAGCAGCCCAGGACAGGAGAGCGAGCAGTACTTC | CASSPGQESEQYF
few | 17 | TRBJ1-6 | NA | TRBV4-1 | TGCGCCAGCAGCCATTCGTCTGGACAGTTTGATCATTCACCCCTCCACTTT | CASSHSSGQFDHSPLHF
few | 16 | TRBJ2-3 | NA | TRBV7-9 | TGTGCCAGCAGCTCTCACGGCAGGGGAGAGACAGATACGCAGTATTTT | CASSSHGRGETDTQYF
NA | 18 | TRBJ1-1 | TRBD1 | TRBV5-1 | TGCGCCAGCAGCTTGGCCTGGGGGACAGGGGCTAAAAACACTGAAGCTTTCTTT | CASSLAWGTGAKNTEAFF
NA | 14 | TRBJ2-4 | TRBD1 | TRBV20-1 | TGCAGTGCTAGAGCTTGGACAGGGGAGGTCCCTCAGTACTTC | CSARAWTGEVPQYF
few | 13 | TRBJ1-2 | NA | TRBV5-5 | TGTGCCAGCAACCCCCGGGTGGGAGGAGGCTACACCTTC | CASNPRVGGGYTF
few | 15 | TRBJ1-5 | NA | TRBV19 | TGTGCCAGTAACCTGGACAGATATAGCAATCAGCCCCAGCATTTT | CASNLDRYSNQPQHF
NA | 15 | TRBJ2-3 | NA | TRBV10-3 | TGTGCCATCAGGCTGACTGGGACGGGGACAGATACGCAGTATTTT | CAIRLTGTGTDTQYF
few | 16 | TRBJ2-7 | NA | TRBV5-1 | TGCGCCAGCAGCTTGGTTGGGGACACTTACCCCTACGAGCAGTACTTC | CASSLVGDTYPYEQYF
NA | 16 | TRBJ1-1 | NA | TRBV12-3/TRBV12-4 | TGTGCCAGCAGTTCGAGCCCTACCGGGTGGAACACTGAAGCTTTCTTT | CASSSSPTGWNTEAFF